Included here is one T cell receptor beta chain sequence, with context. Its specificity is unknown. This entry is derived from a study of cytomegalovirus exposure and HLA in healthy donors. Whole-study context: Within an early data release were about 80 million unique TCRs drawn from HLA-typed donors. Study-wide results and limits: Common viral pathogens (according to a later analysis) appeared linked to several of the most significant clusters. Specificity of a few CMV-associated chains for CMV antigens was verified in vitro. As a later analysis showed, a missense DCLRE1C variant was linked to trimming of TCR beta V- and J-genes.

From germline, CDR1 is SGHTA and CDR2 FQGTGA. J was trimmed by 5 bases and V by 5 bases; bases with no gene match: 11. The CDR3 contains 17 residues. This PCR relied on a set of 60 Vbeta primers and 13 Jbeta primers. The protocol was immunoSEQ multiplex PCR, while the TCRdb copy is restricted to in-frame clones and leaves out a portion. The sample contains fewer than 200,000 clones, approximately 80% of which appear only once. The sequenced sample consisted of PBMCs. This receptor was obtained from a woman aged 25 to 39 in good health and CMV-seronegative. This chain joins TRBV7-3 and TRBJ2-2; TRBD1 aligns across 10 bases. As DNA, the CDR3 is TGTGCCAGCAGCGCGATATCCGGGACAGGGGTAACCGGGGAGCTGTTTTTT. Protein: CASSAISGTGVTGELFF. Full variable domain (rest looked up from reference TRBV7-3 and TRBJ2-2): GAGVSQTPSNKVTEKGKYVELRCDPISGHTALYWYRQSLGQGPEFLIYFQGTGAADDSGLPNDRFFAVRPEGSVSTLKIQRTERGDSAVYLCASSAISGTGVTGELFFGEGSRLTVL.